The text below deals with one T cell receptor (beta chain). The sample comes from a study of blood T cell repertoires in COVID-19. Background on the study: Samples came from the United States, Italy and Spain, spanning acute and convalescent COVID-19. From T cells, B-cell-depleted T cells, or PBMCs came the material, which was cDNA or gDNA.

Original handling: Nucleated cell number was recorded as an estimate derived from reference gene primer amplification. Assay: immunoSEQ multiplex PCR; the TCRdb copy retains only in-frame clones and omits some. V and J calls and clone size are those listed in that table; D and trimming were worked out from the DNA. The sample contains about 490,000 clones, approximately 85% of which appear only once. Germline lookup yields CDR1 MNHEY and CDR2 SVGAGI. Trimming left V 6 bases short and J 9 bases short, with 18 bases between. The CDR3 totals 15 residues. The TCR was taken from a human donor in a cohort sampled during active COVID-19. The sequencing sample was made of peripheral blood. V usage is TRBV6-5 and J usage is TRBJ1-6; D is possibly TRBD1 (6 bases). CDR3 DNA sequence: TGTGCCAGCAGGCCTTACAGGGAAGAAGCTTCACCCCTCCACTTT. It is translated as CASRPYREEASPLHF.